This T cell receptor beta chain came from a study of blood T cell repertoires in COVID-19 (TCRdb year 2020). Turning to the overall study: Collaborator samples came from the United States, Italy and Spain and covered acute and convalescent phases of COVID-19. The material from the prospective study consisted of cDNA or gDNA derived from T cells, B-cell-depleted T cells, or PBMCs. Deeply sampled blood TCRbeta repertoires from subjects exposed to, actively infected with, or recovered from COVID-19 were included in the dataset. Sample metadata almost always included a de-identified subject ID, COVID-19 status, age in years and sex. The samples were drawn from the first 160 participants of the ongoing ImmuneRACE study and from 1,200 or so subjects provided by 6 global collaborators. The repertoires were made available in a free public database intended to serve as a resource for research on the immune response to SARS-CoV-2. Where available, HLA class I and class II types were obtained from metadata supplied by the sample provider rather than from assay-based typing.

The cysteine opens and the phenylalanine closes a CDR3 of 14 amino acids. The kept DNA is CDR3 alone, 42 bases in frame from the first base. Trimming removed 3 bases from V and 6 bases from J; the gene matches leave 4 bases unexplained. The germline V gene yields LGHNA for CDR1 and YNFKEQ for CDR2. Participants in the prospective study were aged about 18 to 100 years, lived in approximately 26 United States geographic areas, and enrolled through a virtual design. Cohort assignment in the prospective study relied on participant-reported clinical history from a screening survey and a study questionnaire. Recovered participants in ImmuneRACE Cohort 3 were defined as having two consecutive negative NP/OP PCR tests, clearance from a healthcare professional, or resolution of symptoms. Mobile phlebotomists in the prospective study collected whole blood, serum and a nasopharyngeal or oropharyngeal swab from every participant. Prospective study participants could optionally give additional blood draws and questionnaires over an approximately two-month period. Before DNA extraction, prospective study blood samples were shipped either frozen or at room temperature.

This clone was detected only once. Its antigen target is currently unknown. Base qualities are not recorded, but no much larger clone differs from it by a single base. The immunoSEQ Assay, a bias-controlled multiplex PCR, was used to amplify TCRbeta CDR3 regions from genomic DNA. Under the source paper's analysis protocol: The number of nucleated cells in each sample was estimated by amplification of reference gene primers within the assay. To quantify the absolute abundance of each unique TCRbeta CDR3 rearrangement, sequence reads were collapsed and filtered. For each sample, productive Simpson clonality was calculated as the square root of Simpson's diversity index across productive rearrangements. TCRdb re-hosts the immuneACCESS table, in-frame sequences only. Its copies lack some clones; in the studies checked, an unresolved V gene accounts for under half of them, and the cause for the rest is not known. V and J calls plus clone size are reproduced from that table; the DNA served to infer D and trimming. This sample gives 300,000 or so clones in total; about 85% of them show up just once. 4.5% to 7% of the sample is in the top ten clones.

Overall results and qualifications from the work: How much clinical and demographic metadata was included differed by source and by participant, and the metadata was provided uncurated.

The chain uses TRBV4-2 and TRBJ1-4; 7 bases in the middle match TRBD1. Sequenced sample: PBMCs or T cells enriched from blood (not recorded which). This sequence originates from a woman in her 30s who had recovered from COVID-19. The sequenced DNA: TGTGCCAGCAGCCAGACAGGGTCGGATGAAAAACTGTTTTTT. Translated, it gives CASSQTGSDEKLFF.